This T cell receptor beta chain emerged from a study of technical replicates of blood from a handful of donors (dated by TCRdb to the late 2010s). The method behind the library was the immunoSEQ multiplex PCR assay. TCRdb mirrors the immuneACCESS table, restricted to in-frame sequences. Some clones are absent from its copies; in checked studies, under half trace to an unresolved V gene, and the reason for the others is unknown. Recorded for this sample are some 62,000 clones; approximately 86% of them occurred a single time. The ten largest clones add up to over 4% of the sample. V lost 2 bases and J lost 9 bases; the stretch between them is 14 bases long. The germline V gene supplies CDR1 KGHSH and CDR2 LQKENI. The CDR3 numbers 15 residues from cysteine through phenylalanine. Only the CDR3 portion is preserved as DNA: 45 bases, with reading frame beginning at the first base. As for this clone: It has no known antigen specificity. There are no base qualities to consult, and no much larger clone falls within one base.

This clonotype was obtained from a human donor in good health. Some clones in this sample may be carry-over from other donors' samples. The chain is assembled from TRBV18 and TRBJ1-6; TRBD1 is a weak D gene call, 5 bases matching. Material for sequencing was PBMCs. At the DNA level, the sequence is TGTGCCAGCTCACCAGTAAGGGGATCTGGTTCACCCCTCCACTTT. Its translation reads: CASSPVRGSGSPLHF.